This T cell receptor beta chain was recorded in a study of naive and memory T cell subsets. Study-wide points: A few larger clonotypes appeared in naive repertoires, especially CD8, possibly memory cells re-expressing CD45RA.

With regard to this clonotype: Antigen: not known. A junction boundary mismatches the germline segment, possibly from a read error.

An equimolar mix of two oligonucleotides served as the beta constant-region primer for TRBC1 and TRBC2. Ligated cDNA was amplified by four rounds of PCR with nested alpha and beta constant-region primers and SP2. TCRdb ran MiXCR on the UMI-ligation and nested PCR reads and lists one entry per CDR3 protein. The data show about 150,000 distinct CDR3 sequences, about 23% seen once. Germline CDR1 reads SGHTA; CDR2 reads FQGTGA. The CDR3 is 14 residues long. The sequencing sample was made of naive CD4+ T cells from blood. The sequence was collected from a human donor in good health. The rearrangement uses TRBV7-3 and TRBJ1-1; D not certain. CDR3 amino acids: CASSLTTVDTEAFF. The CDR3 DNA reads TGTGCCAGCAGCCTAACCACTGTGGACACTGAAGCTTTCTTT.